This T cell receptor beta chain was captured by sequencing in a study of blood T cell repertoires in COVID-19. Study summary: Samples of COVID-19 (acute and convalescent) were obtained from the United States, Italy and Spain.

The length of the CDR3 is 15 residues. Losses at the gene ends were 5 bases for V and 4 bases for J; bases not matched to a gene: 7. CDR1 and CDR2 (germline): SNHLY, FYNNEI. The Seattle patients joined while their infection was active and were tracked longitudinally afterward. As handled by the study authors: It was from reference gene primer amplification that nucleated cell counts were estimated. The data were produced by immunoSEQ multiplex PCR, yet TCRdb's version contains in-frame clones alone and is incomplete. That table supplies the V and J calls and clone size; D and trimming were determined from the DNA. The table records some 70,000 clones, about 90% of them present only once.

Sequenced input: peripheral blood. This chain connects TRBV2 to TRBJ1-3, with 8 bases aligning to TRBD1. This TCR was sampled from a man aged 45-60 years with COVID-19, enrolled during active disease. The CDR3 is CASSRWTGQGNTIYF. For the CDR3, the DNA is TGTGCCAGCAGTCGATGGACAGGGCAAGGAAACACCATATATTTT.